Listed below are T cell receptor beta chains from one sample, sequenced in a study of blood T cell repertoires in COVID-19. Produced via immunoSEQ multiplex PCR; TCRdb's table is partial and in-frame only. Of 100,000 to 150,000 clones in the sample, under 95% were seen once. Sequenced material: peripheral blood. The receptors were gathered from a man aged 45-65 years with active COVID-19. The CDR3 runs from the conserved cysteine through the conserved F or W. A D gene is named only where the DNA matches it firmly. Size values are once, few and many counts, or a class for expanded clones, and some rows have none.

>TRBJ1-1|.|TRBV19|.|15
TGTGCCAGTAGTATAGTGTCAGGAGGCTACACTGAAGCTTTCTTT
CASSIVSGGYTEAFF
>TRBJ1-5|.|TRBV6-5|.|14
TGTGCCAGTAAACAAGGGAGGAACAATCAGCCCCAGCATTTT
CASKQGRNNQPQHF
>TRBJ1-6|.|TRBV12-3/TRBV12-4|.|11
TGTGCCAGCAGTTTAGAACAGAACCTCCACTTT
CASSLEQNLHF
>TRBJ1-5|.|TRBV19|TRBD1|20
TGTGCCAGTAGTATCTCTTCCCCGGGACAGGGTGCCTTTAGCAATCAGCCCCAGCATTTT
CASSISSPGQGAFSNQPQHF
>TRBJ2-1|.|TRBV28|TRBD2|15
TGTGCCAGCAGCCGTGGGACTAGCGGGAGTAATGAGCAGTTCTTC
CASSRGTSGSNEQFF
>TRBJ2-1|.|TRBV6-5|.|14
TGTGCCAGCAATCGGGAGATTGAGTACAATGAGCAGTTCTTC
CASNREIEYNEQFF
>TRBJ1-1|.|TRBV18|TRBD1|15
TGTGCCAGCTCACCAAGCGGGACAGGAGGCACTGAAGCTTTCTTT
CASSPSGTGGTEAFF
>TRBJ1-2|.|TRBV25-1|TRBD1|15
TGTGCCAGCAGTGATCCCGGGACAGGGGGCGGCGGCTACACCTTC
CASSDPGTGGGGYTF
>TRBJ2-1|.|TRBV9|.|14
TGTGCCAGCAGCGTATCTCTGGGGCACAATGAGCAGTTCTTC
CASSVSLGHNEQFF
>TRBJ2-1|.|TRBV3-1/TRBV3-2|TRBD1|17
TGTGCCAGCAGCCAAGGTTTCTTTGAGACAGGGAACAATGAGCAGTTCTTC
CASSQGFFETGNNEQFF
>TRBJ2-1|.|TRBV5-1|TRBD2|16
TGCGCCAGCAGCGACGGCACTAGCGGGGGGGCTGTTGAGCAGTTCTTC
CASSDGTSGGAVEQFF
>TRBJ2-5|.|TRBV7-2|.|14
TGTGCCAGCAGCTTACTGAGTAGCCTAGAGACCCAGTACTTC
CASSLLSSLETQYF
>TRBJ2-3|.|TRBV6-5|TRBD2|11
TGTGGTAGCGGGAGGGGAGATACGCAGTATTTT
CGSGRGDTQYF
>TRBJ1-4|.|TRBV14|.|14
TGTGCCAGCAGCCCCCGGACAAGCAATGAAAAACTGTTTTTT
CASSPRTSNEKLFF
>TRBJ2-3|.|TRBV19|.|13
TGTGCCAGTAGTAGTCAGAGCACAGATACGCAGTATTTT
CASSSQSTDTQYF
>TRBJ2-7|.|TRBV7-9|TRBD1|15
TGTGCCAGCAGCGATCAACGGACAGGGGGCTACGAGCAGTACTTC
CASSDQRTGGYEQYF
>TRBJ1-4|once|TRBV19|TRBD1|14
TGTGCCAGTAGTAGGGACAGGGGGTATGAAAAACTGTTTTTT
CASSRDRGYEKLFF
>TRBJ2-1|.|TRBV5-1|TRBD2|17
TGCGCCAGCAGCCCAGGGGCTAGCGGGACGTTCTACAATGAGCAGTTCTTC
CASSPGASGTFYNEQFF
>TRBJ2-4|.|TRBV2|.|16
TGTGCCAGCAGTCCCCAGGGGCTCTTTGTCAAAAACATTCAGTACTTC
CASSPQGLFVKNIQYF
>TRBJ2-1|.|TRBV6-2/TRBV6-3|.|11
TGTGCCAGCAGTCCCTTAAATGAGCAGTTCTTC
CASSPLNEQFF
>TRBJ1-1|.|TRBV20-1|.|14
TGCAGTGCTAGTACGGCGACAGGAGACACTGAAGCTTTCTTT
CSASTATGDTEAFF
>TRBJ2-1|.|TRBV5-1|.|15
TGCGCCAGCAGCTCCAGACCGGGACATTACAATGAGCAGTTCTTC
CASSSRPGHYNEQFF
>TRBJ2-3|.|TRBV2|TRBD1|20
TGTGCCAGCCTTCACTTTCGCGGACAGGGGGCCCCCGGGGACACAGATACGCAGTATTTT
CASLHFRGQGAPGDTDTQYF
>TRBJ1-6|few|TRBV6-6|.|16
TGTGCCAGCACCTCGGGTGCGACAGTCTATAATTCACCCCTCCACTTT
CASTSGATVYNSPLHF
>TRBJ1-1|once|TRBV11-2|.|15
TGTGCCAGCAGCTCCCCGGTCCTTAGGGGTACTGAAGCTTTCTTT
CASSSPVLRGTEAFF
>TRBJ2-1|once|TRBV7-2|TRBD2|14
TGTGCCAGCAGCCCTCGCGGGAGAAGGAATGAGCAGTTCTTC
CASSPRGRRNEQFF
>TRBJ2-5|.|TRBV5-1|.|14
TGCGCCAGCAGCTTCAAAGGAGTCGAAGAGACCCAGTACTTC
CASSFKGVEETQYF
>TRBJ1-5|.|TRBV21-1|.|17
TGTGCCAGCAGCCGAAGTGGGGACAGGGTCGGGAATCAGCCCCAGCATTTT
CASSRSGDRVGNQPQHF
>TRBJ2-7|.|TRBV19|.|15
TGTGCCAGTAGAGAAACTTGGGACTCCGCCTACGAGCAGTACTTC
CASRETWDSAYEQYF
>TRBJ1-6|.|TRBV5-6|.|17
TGTGCCAGCAGCTTGGGACTTCGAAGCTCCTATAATTCACCCCTCCACTTT
CASSLGLRSSYNSPLHF
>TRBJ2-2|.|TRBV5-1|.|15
TGCGCCAGCAGCGGAACTAGCTCTGCGGGCGGGGAGCTGTTTTTT
CASSGTSSAGGELFF
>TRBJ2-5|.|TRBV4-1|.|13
TGCGCCAGCAGCCAATACACCCAAGAGACCCAGTACTTC
CASSQYTQETQYF
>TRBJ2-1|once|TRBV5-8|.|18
TGTGCCAGCAGCTTACCTTTCTCTTCGGAGAGCTCCTACAATGAGCAGTTCTTC
CASSLPFSSESSYNEQFF
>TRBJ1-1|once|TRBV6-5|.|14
TGTGCCAGCAGTTACTCCCGGGTGAACACTGAAGCTTTCTTT
CASSYSRVNTEAFF
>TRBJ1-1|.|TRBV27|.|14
TGTGCCAGCTCCCTGCGGTGGGGGGATACTGAAGCTTTCTTT
CASSLRWGDTEAFF
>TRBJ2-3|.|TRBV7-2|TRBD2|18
TGTGCCAGCAGCTTTTGGACTAGCGGGGCAAGACGCACAGATACGCAGTATTTT
CASSFWTSGARRTDTQYF
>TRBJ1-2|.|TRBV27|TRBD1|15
TGTGCCAGCAGTTACGACGTGACAGGGCGCTATGGCTACACCTTC
CASSYDVTGRYGYTF
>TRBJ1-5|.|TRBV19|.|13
TGTGCCAGTAGTATATCTGAGGGTCAGCCCCAGCATTTT
CASSISEGQPQHF
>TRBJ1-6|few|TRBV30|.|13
TGTGCCTGGAGTGTACAGGGCTTGTCACCCCTCCACTTT
CAWSVQGLSPLHF
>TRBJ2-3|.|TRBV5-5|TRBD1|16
TGTGCCAGCAGCTGGCCCACAGGGGTTAGCACAGATACGCAGTATTTT
CASSWPTGVSTDTQYF
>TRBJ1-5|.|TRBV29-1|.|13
TGCAGCGTGAAGGACAGTCCGTATCAGCCCCAGCATTTT
CSVKDSPYQPQHF
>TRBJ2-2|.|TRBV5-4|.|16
TGTGCCAGCAGCCTTCTTCCGGGGGCGAACACCGGGGAGCTGTTTTTT
CASSLLPGANTGELFF
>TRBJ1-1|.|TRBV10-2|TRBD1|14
TGCGCCAGCAGTAAAAGGACAGGGGGGACTGAAGCTTTCTTT
CASSKRTGGTEAFF
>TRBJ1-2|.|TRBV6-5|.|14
TGTGCCAGCAGTTACAACAGGGCTCCCTATGGCTACACCTTC
CASSYNRAPYGYTF
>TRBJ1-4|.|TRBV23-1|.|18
TGCGCCAGCAGTCAAAGGCGAGGACAACCTGCAACTAATGAAAAACTGTTTTTT
CASSQRRGQPATNEKLFF
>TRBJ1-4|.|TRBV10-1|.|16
TGCGCCAGCAGTGACAAGGTCAAGGGGCTCAATGAAAAACTGTTTTTT
CASSDKVKGLNEKLFF
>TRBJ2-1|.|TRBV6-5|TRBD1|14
TGTGCCAGCATCCCCTGGGCAGGGGGTAATGAGCAGTTCTTC
CASIPWAGGNEQFF
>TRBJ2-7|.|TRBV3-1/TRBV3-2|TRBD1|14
TGTGCCAGCAGCCAAGGTAACAGGGGTTACGAGCAGTACTTC
CASSQGNRGYEQYF
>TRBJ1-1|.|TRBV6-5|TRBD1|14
TGTGCCAGCAGTAAAACAGGGGGCACCCCTGAAGCTTTCTTT
CASSKTGGTPEAFF
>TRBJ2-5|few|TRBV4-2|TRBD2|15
TGTGCCAGCAGCTTTAGCGGGGGGGTTCAAGAGACCCAGTACTTC
CASSFSGGVQETQYF
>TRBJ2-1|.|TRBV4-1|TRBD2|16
TGCGCCAGCAGCCAAGTGCTGGGGGGGTCCTACAATGAGCAGTTCTTC
CASSQVLGGSYNEQFF
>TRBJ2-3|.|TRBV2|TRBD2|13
TGTGCCAGCTCGCGGGGGGGCACAGATACGCAGTATTTT
CASSRGGTDTQYF
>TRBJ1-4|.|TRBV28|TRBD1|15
TGTGCCAGCTCCGGGACAGGATCCTCTAATGAAAAACTGTTTTTT
CASSGTGSSNEKLFF
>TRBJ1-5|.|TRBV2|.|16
TGTGCCAGCAGTAGGCAAGGGGTTCTGGGCAATCAGCCCCAGCATTTT
CASSRQGVLGNQPQHF
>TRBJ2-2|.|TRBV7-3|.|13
TGTGCCAGCAGCTCCTCACTTACCGGGGAGCTGTTTTTT
CASSSSLTGELFF